Listed below are T cell receptor beta chains from one sample, sequenced in a study of human T cells and chemical hapten exposure. TCRdb itself ran the RACE reads through MiXCR, one entry per CDR3 protein. In the table there are 300,000 to 450,000 distinct CDR3 sequences, about 4.4% of which are singletons. This material consisted of whole blood, taken in connection with sensitization to the hapten diphenylcyclopropenone (DPC). The receptors shown here come from a woman in her forties or fifties with alopecia areata. Some clones in this sample may be carry-over from other donors' samples. CDR3s include the opening cysteine and the closing phenylalanine or tryptophan. A D gene is named only where the DNA matches it firmly. Only part of the rows carry a size: once, few, many, or a class if the clone is expanded.

d_gene,v_gene,abundance,j_gene,CDR3nt,CDR3aa
.,TRBV4-1,many,TRBJ1-2,TGCGCCAGCAGCCAAGCTAGGGCAGGGAACGGCTACACCTTC,CASSQARAGNGYTF
.,TRBV5-1,many,TRBJ1-1,TGCGCCAGCAGTTCGGACGGGCGGGCTGAAGCTTTCTTT,CASSSDGRAEAFF
.,TRBV6-1,many,TRBJ1-4,TGTGCCAGCCAAACGGAAGGCCCTTGGGAAAAACTGTTTTTT,CASQTEGPWEKLFF
.,TRBV5-5,many,TRBJ2-3,TGTGCCAGCAGCCTGGACCATAGCACAGATACGCAGTATTTT,CASSLDHSTDTQYF
TRBD1,TRBV5-1,few,TRBJ2-3,TGCGCCAGCAGCCCGTGGACAGGGGTAACAGATACGCAGTATTTT,CASSPWTGVTDTQYF
.,TRBV4-3,many,TRBJ2-7,TGCGCCAGCAGCCAAGATGTAGCGGGACAGGGCTACGAGCAGTACTTC,CASSQDVAGQGYEQYF
.,TRBV29-1,few,TRBJ1-1,TGCAGCGTTGAAGGTTGGCGGAAACCTGAAGCTTTCTTT,CSVEGWRKPEAFF
TRBD1,TRBV27,few,TRBJ2-2,TGTGCCAGCAGTTTAGGACAGGGGCACACCGGGGAGCTGTTTTTT,CASSLGQGHTGELFF
.,TRBV28,many,TRBJ1-5,TGTGCCAGCAGTTTTCGGTGGCAGGGCAATCAGCCCCAGCATTTT,CASSFRWQGNQPQHF
TRBD1,TRBV11-2,few,TRBJ2-3,TGTGCCAGCAGCCGGGACAGGGGGCCTGATACGCAGTATTTT,CASSRDRGPDTQYF
.,TRBV20-1,.,TRBJ1-1,TGCAGTGCTAGCGTCCCAGATAGGAACACTGAAGCTTTCTTT,CSASVPDRNTEAFF
.,TRBV5-1,.,TRBJ1-3,TGCGCCAGCACTCTGGGAGAGAGCTCTGGAAACACCATATATTTT,CASTLGESSGNTIYF
.,TRBV12-3/TRBV12-4,many,TRBJ1-1,TGTGCCAGCAGCTCGGACAGCACTGAAGCTTTCTTT,CASSSDSTEAFF
.,TRBV20-1,many,TRBJ1-1,TGCAGTGCTAGAACAGGGAAGTGGGACACTGAAGCTTTCTTT,CSARTGKWDTEAFF
TRBD1,TRBV5-1,few,TRBJ1-4,TGCGCCAGCAGATTAGGACAGGGCGGGATGACTAATGAAAAACTGTTTTTT,CASRLGQGGMTNEKLFF
.,TRBV3-1,few,TRBJ1-2,TGTGCCAGCAGCCAAGAGGGTGTGGGGTCGGATGGCTACACCTTC,CASSQEGVGSDGYTF
.,TRBV4-3,.,TRBJ2-4,TGCGCCAGCAGCCAAGATCCCGACAGCGGGCTAGCCAAAAACATTCAGTACTTC,CASSQDPDSGLAKNIQYF
.,TRBV6-2/TRBV6-3,many,TRBJ2-1,TGTGCCAGCACACCCGACCGTCAAGAAGGGGTGCAGTTCTTC,CASTPDRQEGVQFF
TRBD1,TRBV2,.,TRBJ2-3,TGTGCCAGCACGGAGGACAGGGGGCCCGATACGCAGTATTTT,CASTEDRGPDTQYF
TRBD1,TRBV6-5,many,TRBJ2-7,TGTGCCAGCAGGGCGACAGGGCCCCTCTACGAGCAGTACTTC,CASRATGPLYEQYF
.,TRBV5-1,few,TRBJ2-5,TGCGCCAGCAGCCCGGAGCAGGGGGAGGGGGAGACCCAGTACTTC,CASSPEQGEGETQYF
TRBD2,TRBV18,many,TRBJ2-3,TGTGCCAGCTCGCCCAGACTAGCGGGAGGCACCAGCACAGATACGCAGTATTTT,CASSPRLAGGTSTDTQYF
TRBD1,TRBV28,few,TRBJ2-6,TGTGCCAGCAGGCCGACAGGGAGCTCTGGGGCCAACGTCCTGACTTTC,CASRPTGSSGANVLTF
.,TRBV7-6,many,TRBJ2-7,TGTGCCAGCAGCTTGGGACGGAGGGTTTCATCCGAGCAGTACTTC,CASSLGRRVSSEQYF
.,TRBV10-3,few,TRBJ1-6,TGTGCCATCAGTGCAGGAAACTATAATTCACCCCTCCACTTT,CAISAGNYNSPLHF
.,TRBV24-1,many,TRBJ2-1,TGTGCCACCAGTGCCCCAGGAAACAATGAGCAGTTCTTC,CATSAPGNNEQFF
TRBD1,TRBV6-1,few,TRBJ1-6,TGTGCCAGCAATGCGGCAGGGGGCTCCTCACCCCTCCACTTT,CASNAAGGSSPLHF
.,TRBV5-6,.,TRBJ1-5,TGTGCCAGCAGCTTGGGAGGCGCTTTGAATCAGCCCCAGCATTTT,CASSLGGALNQPQHF
.,TRBV6-1,many,TRBJ2-7,TGTGCCAGCAGACTAAACTGGGACGGACCCTACGAGCAGTACTTC,CASRLNWDGPYEQYF
.,TRBV27,few,TRBJ2-1,TGTGCCGACAGTTCCTACAATGAGCAGTTCTTC,CADSSYNEQFF
.,TRBV28,few,TRBJ2-7,TGTGCCACCAGTTTTCGGGGGACCGTGGATCACGAGCAGTACTTC,CATSFRGTVDHEQYF
.,TRBV14,few,TRBJ2-1,TGTGCCAGCAGCCAAGATAGTAATGCTGAGCAGTTCTTC,CASSQDSNAEQFF
.,TRBV20-1,few,TRBJ2-7,TGCAGTGCTAGACCTGGGACAAGCCACGAGCAGTACTTC,CSARPGTSHEQYF
.,TRBV5-1,few,TRBJ1-1,TGCGCCAGCAGCGGGGTCGGAGGAAACACTGAAGCTTTCTTT,CASSGVGGNTEAFF
.,TRBV3-1,many,TRBJ1-4,TGTGCCAGCAGCCAAGGAGGGGGTCGGAATGAAAAACTGTTTTTT,CASSQGGGRNEKLFF
.,TRBV2,few,TRBJ1-2,TGTGCCAGCAGTGAACCATCTGATGGATATGGCTACACCTTC,CASSEPSDGYGYTF
.,TRBV7-9,.,TRBJ1-2,TGTGCCAGCAGCTCGGGGGCTTTTACAGCAAACTATGGCTACACCTTC,CASSSGAFTANYGYTF
.,TRBV28,few,TRBJ1-5,TGTGCCACCACGGGACTCCAGAATCAGCCCCAGCATTTT,CATTGLQNQPQHF
.,TRBV9,many,TRBJ1-3,TGTGCCAGCAGCGTAGGAATAGGGTTTGGAAACACCATATATTTT,CASSVGIGFGNTIYF
.,TRBV9,.,TRBJ1-5,TGTGCCAGCAGCGTAGGGCTCGGACCCCAGCCCCAGCATTTT,CASSVGLGPQPQHF